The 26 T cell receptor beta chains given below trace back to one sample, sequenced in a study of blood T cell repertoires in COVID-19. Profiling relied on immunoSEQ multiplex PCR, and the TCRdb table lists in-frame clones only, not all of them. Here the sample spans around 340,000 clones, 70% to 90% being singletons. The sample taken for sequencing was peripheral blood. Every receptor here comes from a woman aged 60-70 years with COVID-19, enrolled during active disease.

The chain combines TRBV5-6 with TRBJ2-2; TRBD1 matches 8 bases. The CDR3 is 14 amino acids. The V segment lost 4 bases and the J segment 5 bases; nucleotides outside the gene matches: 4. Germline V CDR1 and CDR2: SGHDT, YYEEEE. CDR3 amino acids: CASSRQGNTGELFF. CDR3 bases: TGTGCCAGCAGCCGACAGGGGAATACCGGGGAGCTGTTTTTT.

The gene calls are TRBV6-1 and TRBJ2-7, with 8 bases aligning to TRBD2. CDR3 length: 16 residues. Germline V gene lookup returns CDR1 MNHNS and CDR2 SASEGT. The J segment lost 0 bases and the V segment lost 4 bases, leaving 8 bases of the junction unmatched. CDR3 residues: CASSGQLLAVSYEQYF. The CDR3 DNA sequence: TGTGCCAGCAGTGGCCAATTACTAGCGGTCTCCTACGAGCAGTACTTC.

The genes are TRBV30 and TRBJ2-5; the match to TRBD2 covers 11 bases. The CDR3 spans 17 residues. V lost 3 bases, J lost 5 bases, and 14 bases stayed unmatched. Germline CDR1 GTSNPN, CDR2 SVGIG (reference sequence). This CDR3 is CAWSAGLAAFSKETQYF. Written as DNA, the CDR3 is TGTGCCTGGAGCGCGGGACTAGCGGCCTTTTCGAAGGAGACCCAGTACTTC.

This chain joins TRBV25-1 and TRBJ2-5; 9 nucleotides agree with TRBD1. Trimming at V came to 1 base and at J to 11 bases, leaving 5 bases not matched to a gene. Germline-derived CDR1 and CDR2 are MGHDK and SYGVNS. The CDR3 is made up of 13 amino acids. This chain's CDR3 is CASSESVGQGQYF. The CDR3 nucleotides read TGTGCCAGCAGTGAATCTGTCGGACAGGGGCAGTACTTC. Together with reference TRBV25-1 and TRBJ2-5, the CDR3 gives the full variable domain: EADIYQTPRYLVIGTGKKITLECSQTMGHDKMYWYQQDPGMELHLIHYSYGVNSTEKGDLSSESTVSRIRTEHFPLTLESARPSHTSQYLCASSESVGQGQYFGPGTRLLVL.

The CDR3 DNA is TGTGCCAGCAGCTTAGTTCAGGGTAGCTCCTACAATGAGCAGTTCTTC. It specifies CASSLVQGSSYNEQFF. The J gene is TRBJ2-1, the V gene TRBV7-9; the D gene is possibly TRBD1 (5 bases). The germline V gene encodes CDR1 SEHNR and CDR2 FQNEAQ (reference sequence). The ends were cut back, 1 base at V and 0 bases at J, with 10 bases in the middle. The CDR3 has 16 residues.

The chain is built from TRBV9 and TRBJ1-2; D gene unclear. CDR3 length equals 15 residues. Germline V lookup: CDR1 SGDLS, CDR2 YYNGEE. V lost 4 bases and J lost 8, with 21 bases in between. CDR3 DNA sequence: TGTGCCAGCAGCCCTAGGCCCCTTCCTTGGCGGGGCTACACCTTC. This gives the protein CASSPRPLPWRGYTF.

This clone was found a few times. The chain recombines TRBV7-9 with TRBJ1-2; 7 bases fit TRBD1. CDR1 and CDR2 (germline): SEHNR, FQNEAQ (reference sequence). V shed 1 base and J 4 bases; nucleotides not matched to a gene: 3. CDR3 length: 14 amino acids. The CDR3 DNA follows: TGTGCCAGCAGCTTAGGAGGGGACAGCTATGGCTACACCTTC. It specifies CASSLGGDSYGYTF.

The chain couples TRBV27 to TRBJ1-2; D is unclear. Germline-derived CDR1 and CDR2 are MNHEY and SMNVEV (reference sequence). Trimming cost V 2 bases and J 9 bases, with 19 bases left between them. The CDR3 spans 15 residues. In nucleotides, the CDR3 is TGTGCCAGCAGTTTAAATAGCGATCGCTCGAGGAGCTACACCTTC. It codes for CASSLNSDRSRSYTF.

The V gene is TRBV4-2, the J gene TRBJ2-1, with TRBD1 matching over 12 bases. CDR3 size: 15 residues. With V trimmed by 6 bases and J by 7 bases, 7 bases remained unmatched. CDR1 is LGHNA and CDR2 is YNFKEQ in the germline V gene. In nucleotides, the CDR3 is TGTGCCAGCAGTCGGGACAGGGGGCGAGGAAATGAGCAGTTCTTC. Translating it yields CASSRDRGRGNEQFF.

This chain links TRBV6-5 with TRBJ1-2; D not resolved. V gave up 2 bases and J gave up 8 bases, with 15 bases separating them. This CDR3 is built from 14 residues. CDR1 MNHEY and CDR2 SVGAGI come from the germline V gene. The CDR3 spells CASSYKGGFRGYTF. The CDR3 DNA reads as TGTGCCAGCAGTTACAAAGGAGGGTTCCGGGGCTACACCTTC.

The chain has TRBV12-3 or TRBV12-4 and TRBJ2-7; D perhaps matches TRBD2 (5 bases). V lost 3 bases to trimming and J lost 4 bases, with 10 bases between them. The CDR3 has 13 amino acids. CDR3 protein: CASSLVGVYEQYF. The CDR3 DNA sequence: TGTGCCAGCAGTTTGGTGGGAGTTTACGAGCAGTACTTC.

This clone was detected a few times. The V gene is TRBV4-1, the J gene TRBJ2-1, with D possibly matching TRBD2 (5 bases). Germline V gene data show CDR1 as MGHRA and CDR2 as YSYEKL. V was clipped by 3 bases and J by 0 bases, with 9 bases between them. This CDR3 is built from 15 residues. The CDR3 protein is CASSQIGSSYNEQFF. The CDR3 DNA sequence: TGCGCCAGCAGCCAGATAGGGAGCTCCTACAATGAGCAGTTCTTC.

The CDR3, as DNA: TGTGCCAGCAGCCAAGATGGGACTAGCGGGGGAGAGACCCAGTACTTC. Amino acid sequence: CASSQDGTSGGETQYF. The chain recombines TRBV4-2 with TRBJ2-5; the match to TRBD2 covers 14 bases. The CDR3 has 16 residues. The V gene's germline CDR1 is LGHNA and CDR2 YNFKEQ. V lost 0 bases, J lost 4 bases, and 1 base stayed unmatched.

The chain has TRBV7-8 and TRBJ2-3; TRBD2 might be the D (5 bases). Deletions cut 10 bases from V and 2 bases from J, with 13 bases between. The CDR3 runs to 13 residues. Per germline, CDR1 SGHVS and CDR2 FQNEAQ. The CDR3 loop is CATSTGSTDTQYF. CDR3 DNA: TGTGCCACTTCAACGGGGTCCACAGATACGCAGTATTTT.

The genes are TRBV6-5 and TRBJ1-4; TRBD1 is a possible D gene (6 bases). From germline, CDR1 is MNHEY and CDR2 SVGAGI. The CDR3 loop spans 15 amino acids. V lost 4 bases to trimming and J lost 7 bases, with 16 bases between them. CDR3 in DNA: TGTGCCAGCAGTTCCCCAGGGGCCCCTAGTGAAAAACTGTTTTTT. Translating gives CASSSPGAPSEKLFF.

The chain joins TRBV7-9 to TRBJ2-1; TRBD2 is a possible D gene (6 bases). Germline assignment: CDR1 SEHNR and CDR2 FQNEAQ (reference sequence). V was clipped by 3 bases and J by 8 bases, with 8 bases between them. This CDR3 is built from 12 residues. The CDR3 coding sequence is TGTGCCAGCAGCTTTGGGGACTATGAGCAGTTCTTC. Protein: CASSFGDYEQFF.

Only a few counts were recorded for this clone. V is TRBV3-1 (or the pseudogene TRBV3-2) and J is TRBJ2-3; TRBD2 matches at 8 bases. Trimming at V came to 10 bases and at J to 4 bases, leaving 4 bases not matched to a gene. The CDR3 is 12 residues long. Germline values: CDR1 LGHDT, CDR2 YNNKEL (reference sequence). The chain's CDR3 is CATGGEPDTQYF. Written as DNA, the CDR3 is TGTGCCACCGGGGGGGAGCCAGATACGCAGTATTTT.

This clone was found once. The CDR3 DNA follows: TGCGCCAGCAGCCAAGCCCCGGGATCTACCAACACCGGGGAGCTGTTTTTT. The encoded protein is CASSQAPGSTNTGELFF. The chain is built from TRBV4-1 and TRBJ2-2; weak D call: TRBD2 (5 bases). Trimming left V 1 base short and J 2 bases short, with 14 bases between. The CDR3 has 17 residues. Germline CDR1 MGHRA, CDR2 YSYEKL.

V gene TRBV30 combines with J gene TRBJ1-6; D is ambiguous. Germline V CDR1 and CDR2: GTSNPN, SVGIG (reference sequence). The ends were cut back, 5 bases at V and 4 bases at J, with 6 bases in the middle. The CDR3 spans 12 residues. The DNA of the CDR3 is TGTGCCTGGGAAGCTTATAATTCACCCCTCCACTTT. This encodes CAWEAYNSPLHF.

The CDR3 nucleotides are TGTGCCAGCAGTAAAATTCCGGGACAATACAATCAGCCCCAGCATTTT. It encodes CASSKIPGQYNQPQHF. The chain joins TRBV2 to TRBJ1-5; weak D call: TRBD1 (6 bases). Germline loops: CDR1 SNHLY, CDR2 FYNNEI. Trimming shortened V by 5 bases and J by 3 bases, and 17 bases separated the two germline ends. The CDR3 contains 16 residues. The whole variable domain, remainder taken from reference TRBV2 and TRBJ1-5, is EPEVTQTPSHQVTQMGQEVILRCVPISNHLYFYWYRQILGQKVEFLVSFYNNEISEKSEIFDDQFSVERPDGSNFTLKIRSTKLEDSAMYFCASSKIPGQYNQPQHFGDGTRLSIL.

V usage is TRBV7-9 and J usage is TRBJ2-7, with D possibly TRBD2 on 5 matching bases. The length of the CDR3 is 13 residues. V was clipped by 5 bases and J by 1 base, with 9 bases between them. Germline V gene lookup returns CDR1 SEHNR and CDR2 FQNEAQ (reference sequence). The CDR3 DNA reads TGTGCCAGCAGCCACCCGGGATCCTACGAGCAGTACTTC. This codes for CASSHPGSYEQYF.

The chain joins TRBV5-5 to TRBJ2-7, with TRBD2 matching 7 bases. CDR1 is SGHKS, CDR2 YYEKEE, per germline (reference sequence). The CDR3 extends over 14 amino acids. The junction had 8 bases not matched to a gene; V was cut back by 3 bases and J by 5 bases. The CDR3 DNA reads TGTGCCAGCAGCTGGACATGGGGGAGGGACGAGCAGTACTTC. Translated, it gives CASSWTWGRDEQYF.

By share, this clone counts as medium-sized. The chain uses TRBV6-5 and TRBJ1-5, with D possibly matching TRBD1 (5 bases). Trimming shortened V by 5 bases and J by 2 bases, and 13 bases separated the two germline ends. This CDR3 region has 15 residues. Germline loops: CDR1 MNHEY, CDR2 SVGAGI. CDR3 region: CASSLLGGGNQPQHF. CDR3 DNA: TGTGCCAGCAGTCTCCTGGGGGGGGGCAATCAGCCCCAGCATTTT.

This chain's CDR3 is CASRYTGTNTGELFF. For the CDR3, the DNA is TGTGCCAGCAGATACACCGGGACGAACACCGGGGAGCTGTTTTTT. This rearrangement joins TRBV6-5 to TRBJ2-2; perhaps TRBD2 as D (5 bases). The CDR3 is 15 residues long. CDR1 is MNHEY and CDR2 is SVGAGI in the germline V gene. The germline V and J ends were trimmed by 6 bases and 0 bases, with 11 bases remaining between them.

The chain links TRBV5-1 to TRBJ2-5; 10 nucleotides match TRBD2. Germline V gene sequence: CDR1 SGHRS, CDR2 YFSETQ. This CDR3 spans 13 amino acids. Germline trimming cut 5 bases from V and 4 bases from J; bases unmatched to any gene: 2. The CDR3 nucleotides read TGCGCCAGCAGTCGGACTAGCGGAGAGACCCAGTACTTC. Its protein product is CASSRTSGETQYF.

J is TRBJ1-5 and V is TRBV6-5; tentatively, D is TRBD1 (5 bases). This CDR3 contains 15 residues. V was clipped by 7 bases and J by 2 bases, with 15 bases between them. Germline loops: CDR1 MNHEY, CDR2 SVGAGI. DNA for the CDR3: TGTGCCAGCACCCTGGAGGGAGGGGGCAATCAGCCCCAGCATTTT. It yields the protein CASTLEGGGNQPQHF.